The rows below give T cell receptor beta chains drawn from one sample of a study of regulatory T cells in long-lasting Graves disease. TCRdb re-called the multiplex PCR reads through MiXCR, storing one row per CDR3 protein. The sample carries under 300,000 distinct CDR3 sequences, more than 15% recorded once. The same sample was also studied in work on T cells in Graves' hyperthyroidism and ophthalmopathy.

The source was peripheral blood mononuclear cells (PBMCs), collected at new diagnosis, from a patient treated with antithyroid drugs. These receptors were collected from a woman in her twenties or thirties with Graves disease. Both conserved end residues are part of each CDR3. The D gene is left open where the match is weak. Size tells how often a clone was seen (once, few, many) or the class of an expanded clone, and some rows leave it out.

cdr3_nt	cdr3_aa	v_call	j_call	d_call	clone_size
TGCAGTGCTAGACCCTATGGCGGGACTAGCGGGGTCCACGAGCAGTACTTC	CSARPYGGTSGVHEQYF	TRBV20-1	TRBJ2-7	TRBD2	-
TGCAGTGCCAGCCAGGCAGGGGATAATAAAAACATTCAGTACTTC	CSASQAGDNKNIQYF	TRBV20-1	TRBJ2-4	-	-
TGTGCCACCAGCAGAGATGTGGTCGAAGAGACCCAGTACTTC	CATSRDVVEETQYF	TRBV15	TRBJ2-5	-	few
TGTGCCAGCAGTGACCCGGGACTCCAACGGGGTGGCTACACCTTC	CASSDPGLQRGGYTF	TRBV6-1	TRBJ1-2	-	many
TGTGCCAGCAGCTTGAACAGGGGGCTTGGCGGAGCCGAAGCTTTCTTT	CASSLNRGLGGAEAFF	TRBV13	TRBJ1-1	TRBD1	many
TGTGCCAGCAGACCCGGGACAGAAGAGACCCAGTACTTC	CASRPGTEETQYF	TRBV6-1	TRBJ2-5	TRBD1	-
TGTGCCAGCAGCCAAGATAACAGGAACTATGGCTACACCTTC	CASSQDNRNYGYTF	TRBV4-2	TRBJ1-2	-	many
TGTGCCAGCAGAGGCGGGACAGTAATGAACACTGAAGCTTTCTTT	CASRGGTVMNTEAFF	TRBV6-1	TRBJ1-1	TRBD1	many
TGTGCCAGCAGTGACGGTGACAGGGTCAATCAGCCCCAGCATTTT	CASSDGDRVNQPQHF	TRBV6-1	TRBJ1-5	TRBD1	many
TGTGCCAGCAGCTTTAGCGGGGCTTACAATGAGCAGTTCTTC	CASSFSGAYNEQFF	TRBV27	TRBJ2-1	TRBD2	many
TGCAGTGCGAGAGGGTTAGCGGGGGGCATCTACGAGCAGTACTTC	CSARGLAGGIYEQYF	TRBV20-1	TRBJ2-7	TRBD2	-
TGCAGCGTTCATTTTCTGGGAGACGTTGAAGCTTTCTTT	CSVHFLGDVEAFF	TRBV29-1	TRBJ1-1	-	few
TGTGCCAGCAGCTTAGCTGGCCGGGGACTGCTTTACGAGCAGTACTTC	CASSLAGRGLLYEQYF	TRBV7-2	TRBJ2-7	-	-
TGTGCCAGCAGATGGACTAGCGGACTAGAGACCCAGTACTTC	CASRWTSGLETQYF	TRBV6-1	TRBJ2-5	TRBD2	-
TGTGCCAGCAGCGTCGGGGTCTATGGCTACACCTTC	CASSVGVYGYTF	TRBV3-1	TRBJ1-2	-	many
TGTGCCAGCAGATCCGCCAGGGACAGGGTGGGCAATCAGCCCCAGCATTTT	CASRSARDRVGNQPQHF	TRBV12-3/TRBV12-4	TRBJ1-5	TRBD1	many
TGTGCCAGCGCAACAACAGCCTTCCGCACTGAAGCTTTCTTT	CASATTAFRTEAFF	TRBV18	TRBJ1-1	-	few
TGCGTCTCTGAGGGGGACGGCTACACCTTC	CVSEGDGYTF	TRBV29-1	TRBJ1-2	-	many
TGTGCCAGCAGCCCAAAGGGACAGGGTGTGGACACCATATATTTT	CASSPKGQGVDTIYF	TRBV12-3/TRBV12-4	TRBJ1-3	TRBD1	many
TGTGCCAGCAGCTTATCCGTGAACACTGAAGCTTTCTTT	CASSLSVNTEAFF	TRBV7-3	TRBJ1-1	-	many
TGCAGTGCTAGAGTATCGGCAACCGGGACTAGCGGCTACGAGCAGTACTTC	CSARVSATGTSGYEQYF	TRBV20-1	TRBJ2-7	TRBD2	once
TGTGCCAGCAGTCTGGGGGGGCGGAACACAGATACGCAGTATTTT	CASSLGGRNTDTQYF	TRBV27	TRBJ2-3	-	-
TGCGCCAGCAGCCAACTAGCGGGAAACTCCTACGAGCAGTACTTC	CASSQLAGNSYEQYF	TRBV5-1	TRBJ2-7	TRBD2	many
TGTGCCAGCGGCCAAGGGGGTGGGTTACAGCCCCAGCATTTT	CASGQGGGLQPQHF	TRBV12-3/TRBV12-4	TRBJ1-5	-	many
TGTGCCAGCAGCTCGCGGGGGGCTCAGCCTAACTATGGCTACACCTTC	CASSSRGAQPNYGYTF	TRBV5-4	TRBJ1-2	-	-